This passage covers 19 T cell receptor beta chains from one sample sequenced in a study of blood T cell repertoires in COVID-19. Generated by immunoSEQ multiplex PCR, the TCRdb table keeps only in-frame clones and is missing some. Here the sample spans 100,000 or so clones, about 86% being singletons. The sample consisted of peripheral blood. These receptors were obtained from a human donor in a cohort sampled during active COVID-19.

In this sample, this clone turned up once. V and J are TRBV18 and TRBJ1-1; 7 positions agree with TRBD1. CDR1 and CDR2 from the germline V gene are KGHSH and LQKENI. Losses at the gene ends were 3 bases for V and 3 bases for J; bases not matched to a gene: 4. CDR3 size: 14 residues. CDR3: CASSPTGRDTEAFF. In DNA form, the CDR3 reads TGTGCCAGCTCACCGACAGGGCGGGACACTGAAGCTTTCTTT.

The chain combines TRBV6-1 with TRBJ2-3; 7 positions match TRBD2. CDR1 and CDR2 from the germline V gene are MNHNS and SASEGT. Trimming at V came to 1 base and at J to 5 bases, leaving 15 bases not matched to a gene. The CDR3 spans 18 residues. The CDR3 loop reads CASSEDGGSARSGDTQYF. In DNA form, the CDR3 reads TGTGCCAGCAGTGAAGACGGCGGGAGCGCCCGTTCAGGAGATACGCAGTATTTT.

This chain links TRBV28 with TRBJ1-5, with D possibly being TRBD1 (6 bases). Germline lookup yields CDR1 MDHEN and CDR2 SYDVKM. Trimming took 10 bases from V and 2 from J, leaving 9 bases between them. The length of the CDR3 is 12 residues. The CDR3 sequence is CATQGGNQPQHF. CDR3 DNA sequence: TGTGCCACACAGGGAGGCAATCAGCCCCAGCATTTT.

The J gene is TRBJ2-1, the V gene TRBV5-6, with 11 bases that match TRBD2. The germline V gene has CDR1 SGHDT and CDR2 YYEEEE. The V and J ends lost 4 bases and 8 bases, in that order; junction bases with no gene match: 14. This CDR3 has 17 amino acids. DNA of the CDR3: TGTGCCAGCAGCACGGCACCCAATCTAGCGGGAGGAGATGAGCAGTTCTTC. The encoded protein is CASSTAPNLAGGDEQFF. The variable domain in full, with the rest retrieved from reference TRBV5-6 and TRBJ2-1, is DAGVTQSPTHLIKTRGQQVTLRCSPKSGHDTVSWYQQALGQGPQFIFQYYEEEERQRGNFPDRFSGHQFPNYSSELNVNALLLGDSALYLCASSTAPNLAGGDEQFFGPGTRLTVL.

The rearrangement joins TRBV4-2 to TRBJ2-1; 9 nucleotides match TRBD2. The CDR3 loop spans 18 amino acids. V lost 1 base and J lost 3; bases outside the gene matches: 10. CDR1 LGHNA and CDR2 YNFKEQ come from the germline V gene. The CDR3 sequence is CASSQGGLAGGYYNEQFF. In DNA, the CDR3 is TGTGCCAGCAGCCAAGGAGGGCTGGCGGGGGGGTACTACAATGAGCAGTTCTTC.

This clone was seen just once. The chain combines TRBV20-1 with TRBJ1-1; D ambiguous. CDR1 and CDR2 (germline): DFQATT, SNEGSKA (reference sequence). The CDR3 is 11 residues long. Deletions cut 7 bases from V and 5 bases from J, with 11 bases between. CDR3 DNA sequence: TGCAGTGTGGGCGGGCGGACTGAAGCTTTCTTT. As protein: CSVGGRTEAFF.

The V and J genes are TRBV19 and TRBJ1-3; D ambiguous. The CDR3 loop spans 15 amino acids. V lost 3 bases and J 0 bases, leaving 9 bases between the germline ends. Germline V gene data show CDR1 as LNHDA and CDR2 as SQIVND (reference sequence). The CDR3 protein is CASSIEGNSGNTIYF. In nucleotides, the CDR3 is TGTGCCAGTAGTATCGAGGGAAACTCTGGAAACACCATATATTTT.

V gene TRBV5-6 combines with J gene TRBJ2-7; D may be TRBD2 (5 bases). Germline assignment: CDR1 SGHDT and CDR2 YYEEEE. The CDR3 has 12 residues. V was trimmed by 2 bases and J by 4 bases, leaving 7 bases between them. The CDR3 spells CASSLAAYEQYF. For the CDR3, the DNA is TGTGCCAGCAGCTTAGCGGCTTACGAGCAGTACTTC.

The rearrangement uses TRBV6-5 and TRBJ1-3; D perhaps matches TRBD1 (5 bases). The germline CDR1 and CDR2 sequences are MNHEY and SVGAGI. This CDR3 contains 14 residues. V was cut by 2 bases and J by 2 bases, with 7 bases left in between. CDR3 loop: CASSYGGAGNTIYF. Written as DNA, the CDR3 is TGTGCCAGCAGTTACGGGGGGGCTGGAAACACCATATATTTT.

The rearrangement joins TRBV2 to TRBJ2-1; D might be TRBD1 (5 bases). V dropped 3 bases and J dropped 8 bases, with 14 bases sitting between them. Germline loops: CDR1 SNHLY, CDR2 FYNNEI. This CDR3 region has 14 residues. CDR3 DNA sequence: TGTGCCAGCAGTGACGAAAATCAGGGCTATGAGCAGTTCTTC. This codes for CASSDENQGYEQFF.

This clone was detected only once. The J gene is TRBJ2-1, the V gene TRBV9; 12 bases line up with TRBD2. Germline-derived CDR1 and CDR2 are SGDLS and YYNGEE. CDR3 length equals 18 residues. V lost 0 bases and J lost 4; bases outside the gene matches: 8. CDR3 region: CASSVGLAGGLSYNEQFF. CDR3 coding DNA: TGTGCCAGCAGCGTAGGGCTAGCGGGAGGGTTGTCTTACAATGAGCAGTTCTTC. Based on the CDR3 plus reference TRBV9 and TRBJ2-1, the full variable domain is DSGVTQTPKHLITATGQRVTLRCSPRSGDLSVYWYQQSLDQGLQFLIQYYNGEERAKGNILERFSAQQFPDLHSELNLSSLELGDSALYFCASSVGLAGGLSYNEQFFGPGTRLTVL.

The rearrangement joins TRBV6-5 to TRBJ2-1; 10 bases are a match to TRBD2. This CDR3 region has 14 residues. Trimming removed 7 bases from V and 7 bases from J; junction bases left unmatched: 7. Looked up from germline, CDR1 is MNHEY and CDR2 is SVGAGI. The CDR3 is CASTASGSANEQFF. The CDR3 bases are TGTGCCAGCACGGCTAGCGGGAGTGCAAATGAGCAGTTCTTC.

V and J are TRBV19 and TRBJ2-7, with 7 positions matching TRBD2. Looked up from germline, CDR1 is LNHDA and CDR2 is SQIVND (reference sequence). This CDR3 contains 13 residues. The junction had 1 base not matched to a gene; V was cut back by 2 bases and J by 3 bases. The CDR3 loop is CASSISSGYEQYF. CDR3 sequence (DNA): TGTGCCAGTAGTATATCTAGCGGCTACGAGCAGTACTTC.

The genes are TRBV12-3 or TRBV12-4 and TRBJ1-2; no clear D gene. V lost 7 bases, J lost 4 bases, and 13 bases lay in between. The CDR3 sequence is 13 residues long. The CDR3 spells CASTHRGSYGYTF. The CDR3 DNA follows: TGTGCCAGCACCCACCGGGGTTCCTATGGCTACACCTTC.

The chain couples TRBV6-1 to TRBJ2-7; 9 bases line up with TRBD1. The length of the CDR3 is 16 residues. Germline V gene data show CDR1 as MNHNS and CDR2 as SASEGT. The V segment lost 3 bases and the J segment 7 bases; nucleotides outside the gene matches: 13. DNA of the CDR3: TGTGCCAGCAGTGACCTGACAGGGGGGAACAGTAAAGAGCAGTACTTC. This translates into CASSDLTGGNSKEQYF.

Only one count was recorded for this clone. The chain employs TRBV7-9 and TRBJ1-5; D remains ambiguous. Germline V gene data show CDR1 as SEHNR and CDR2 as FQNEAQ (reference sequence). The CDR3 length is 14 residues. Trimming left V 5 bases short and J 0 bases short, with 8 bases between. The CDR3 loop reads CASSESDSNQPQHF. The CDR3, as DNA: TGTGCCAGCAGCGAGTCCGATAGCAATCAGCCCCAGCATTTT.

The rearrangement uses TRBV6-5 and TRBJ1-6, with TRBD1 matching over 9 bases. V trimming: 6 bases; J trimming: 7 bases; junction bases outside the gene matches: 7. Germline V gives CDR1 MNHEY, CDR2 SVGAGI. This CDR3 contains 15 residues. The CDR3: CASRPQGAGNSPLHF. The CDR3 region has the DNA TGTGCCAGCAGACCACAGGGGGCGGGCAATTCACCCCTCCACTTT.

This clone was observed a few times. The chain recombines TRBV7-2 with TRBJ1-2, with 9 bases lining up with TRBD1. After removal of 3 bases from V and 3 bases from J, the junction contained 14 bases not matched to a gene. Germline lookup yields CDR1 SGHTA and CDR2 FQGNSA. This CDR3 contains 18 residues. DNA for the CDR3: TGTGCCAGCAGCTTCCAGCCGGGACAGGGCGTCATTTACTATGGCTACACCTTC. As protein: CASSFQPGQGVIYYGYTF.

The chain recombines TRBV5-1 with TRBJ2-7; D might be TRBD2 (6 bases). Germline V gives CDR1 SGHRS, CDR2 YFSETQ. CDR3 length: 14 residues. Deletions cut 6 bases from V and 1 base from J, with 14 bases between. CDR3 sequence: CASNWRGGSYEQYF. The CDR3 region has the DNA TGCGCCAGCAATTGGAGGGGTGGGTCCTACGAGCAGTACTTC.